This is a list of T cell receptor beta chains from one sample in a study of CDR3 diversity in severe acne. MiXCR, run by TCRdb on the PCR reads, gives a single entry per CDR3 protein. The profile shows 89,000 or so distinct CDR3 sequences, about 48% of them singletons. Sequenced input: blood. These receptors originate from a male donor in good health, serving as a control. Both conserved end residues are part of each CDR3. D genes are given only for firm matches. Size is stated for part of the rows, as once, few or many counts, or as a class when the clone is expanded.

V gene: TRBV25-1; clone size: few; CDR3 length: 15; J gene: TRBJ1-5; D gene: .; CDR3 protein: CASSLGGDSNQPQHF; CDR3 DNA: TGTGCCAGCAGTTTAGGTGGGGATAGCAATCAGCCCCAGCATTTT
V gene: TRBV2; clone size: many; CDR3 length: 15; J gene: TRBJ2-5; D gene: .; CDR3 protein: CASSGGTVNVETQYF; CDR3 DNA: TGTGCCAGCAGCGGGGGGACAGTAAATGTGGAGACCCAGTACTTC
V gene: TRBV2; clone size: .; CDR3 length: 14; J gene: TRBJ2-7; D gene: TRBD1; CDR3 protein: CASSIQGASYEQYF; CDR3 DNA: TGTGCCAGCAGTATACAGGGGGCCTCGTACGAGCAGTACTTC
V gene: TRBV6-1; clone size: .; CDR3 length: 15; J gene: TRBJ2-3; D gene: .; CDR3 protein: CASSEDRYSTDTQYF; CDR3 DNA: TGTGCCAGCAGTGAGGACCGATATAGCACAGATACGCAGTATTTT
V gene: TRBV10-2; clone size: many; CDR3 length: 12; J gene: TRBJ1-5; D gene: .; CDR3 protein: CASSGEDQPQHF; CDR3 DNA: TGCGCCAGCAGTGGGGAGGATCAGCCCCAGCATTTT
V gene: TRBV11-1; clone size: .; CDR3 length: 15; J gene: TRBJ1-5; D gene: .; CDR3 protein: CASSYGRGDLETQHF; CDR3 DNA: TGTGCCAGCAGCTACGGAAGGGGGGACCTAGAGACCCAGCATTTT
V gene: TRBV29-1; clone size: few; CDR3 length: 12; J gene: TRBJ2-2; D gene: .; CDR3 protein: CSVYQNTGELFF; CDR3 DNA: TGCAGCGTTTACCAGAACACCGGGGAGCTGTTTTTT
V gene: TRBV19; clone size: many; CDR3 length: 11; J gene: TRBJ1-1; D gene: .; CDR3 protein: CASTVGAGAFF; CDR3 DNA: TGTGCCAGTACCGTAGGGGCGGGCGCTTTCTTT
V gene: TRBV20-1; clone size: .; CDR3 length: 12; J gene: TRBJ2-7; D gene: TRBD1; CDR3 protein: CSAGQGAREQYF; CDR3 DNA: TGCAGTGCTGGACAGGGGGCGAGGGAGCAGTACTTC
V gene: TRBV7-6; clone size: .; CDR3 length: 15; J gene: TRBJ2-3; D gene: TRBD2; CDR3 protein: CASSWGGGNTDTQYF; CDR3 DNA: TGTGCCAGCAGCTGGGGCGGGGGGAACACAGATACGCAGTATTTT
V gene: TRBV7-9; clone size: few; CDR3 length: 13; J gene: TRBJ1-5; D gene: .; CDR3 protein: CASSLGADQPQHF; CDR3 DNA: TGTGCCAGCAGCCTAGGGGCGGATCAGCCCCAGCATTTT
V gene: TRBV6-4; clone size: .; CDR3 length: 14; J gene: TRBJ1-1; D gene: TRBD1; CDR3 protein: CASSDGTGNTEAFF; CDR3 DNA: TGTGCCAGCAGTGACGGGACAGGGAACACTGAAGCTTTCTTT
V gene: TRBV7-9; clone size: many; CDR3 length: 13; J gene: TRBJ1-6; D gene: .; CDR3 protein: CASSLNDYSPLHF; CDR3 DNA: TGTGCCAGCAGCTTGAACGACTACTCACCCCTCCACTTT
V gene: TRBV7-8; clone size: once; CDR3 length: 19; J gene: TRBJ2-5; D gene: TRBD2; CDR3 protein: CASSLGPGLAGGYQETQYF; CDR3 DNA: TGTGCCAGCAGCTTGGGTCCGGGACTAGCGGGGGGGTACCAAGAGACCCAGTACTTC
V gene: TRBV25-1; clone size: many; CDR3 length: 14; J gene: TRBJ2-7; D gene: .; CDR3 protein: CASSPIATAYEQYF; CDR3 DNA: TGTGCCAGCAGCCCCATAGCGACTGCCTACGAGCAGTACTTC
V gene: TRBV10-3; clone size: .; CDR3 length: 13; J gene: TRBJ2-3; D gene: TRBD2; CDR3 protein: CANDSGQTDTQYF; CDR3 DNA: TGTGCCAACGATAGCGGGCAAACAGATACGCAGTATTTT
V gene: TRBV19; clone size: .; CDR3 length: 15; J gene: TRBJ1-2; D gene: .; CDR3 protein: CASSIDRRPTYGYTF; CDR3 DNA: TGTGCCAGTAGTATAGATCGGCGGCCAACCTATGGCTACACCTTC
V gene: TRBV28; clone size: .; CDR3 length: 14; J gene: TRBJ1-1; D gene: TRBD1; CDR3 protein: CASSFLDRDTEAFF; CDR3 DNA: TGTGCCAGCAGTTTCCTGGACAGGGACACTGAAGCTTTCTTT
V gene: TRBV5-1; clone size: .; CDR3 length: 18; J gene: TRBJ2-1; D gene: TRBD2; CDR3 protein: CASSLAYGGWETANEQFF; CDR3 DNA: TGCGCCAGCAGCTTGGCTTACGGGGGGTGGGAGACGGCGAATGAGCAGTTCTTC
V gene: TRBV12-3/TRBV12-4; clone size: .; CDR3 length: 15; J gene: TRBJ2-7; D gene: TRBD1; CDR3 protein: CASSIDRGTGDGQYF; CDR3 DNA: TGTGCCAGCAGCATTGACAGGGGAACGGGGGACGGGCAGTACTTC
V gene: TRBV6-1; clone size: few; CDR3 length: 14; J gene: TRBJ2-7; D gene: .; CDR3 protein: CASSEDGGSYEQYF; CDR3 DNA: TGTGCCAGCAGTGAAGACGGGGGCTCCTACGAGCAGTACTTC
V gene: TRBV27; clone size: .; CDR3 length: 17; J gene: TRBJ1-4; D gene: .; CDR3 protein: CASSPAPPGGLREKLLF; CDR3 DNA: TGCGCCAGCAGTCCCGCCCCGCCGGGAGGTCTCCGTGAAAAACTGCTTTTT
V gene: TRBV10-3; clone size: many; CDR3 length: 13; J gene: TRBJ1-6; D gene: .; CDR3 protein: CAISDREDSPLHF; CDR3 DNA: TGTGCCATCAGTGACCGCGAGGATTCACCCCTCCACTTT
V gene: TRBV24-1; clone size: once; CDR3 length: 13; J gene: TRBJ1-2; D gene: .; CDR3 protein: CASMALIYYGYTF; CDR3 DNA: TGTGCCAGCATGGCCCTCATATACTATGGCTACACCTTC
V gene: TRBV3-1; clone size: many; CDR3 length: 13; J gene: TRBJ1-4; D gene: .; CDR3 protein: CASSPVVHEKLFF; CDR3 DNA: TGTGCCAGCAGCCCCGTAGTACATGAAAAACTGTTTTTT
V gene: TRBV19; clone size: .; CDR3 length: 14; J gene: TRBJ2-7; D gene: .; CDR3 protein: CASSKPGISYEQYF; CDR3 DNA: TGTGCCAGTAGTAAACCCGGGATTTCCTACGAGCAGTACTTC
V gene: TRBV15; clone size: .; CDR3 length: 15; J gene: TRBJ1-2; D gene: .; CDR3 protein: CATSRDRGSNYGYTF; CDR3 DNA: TGTGCCACCAGCAGAGACAGGGGCTCGAACTATGGCTACACCTTC
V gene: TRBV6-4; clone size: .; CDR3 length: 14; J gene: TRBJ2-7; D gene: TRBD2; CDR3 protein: CASSALAGDYEQYF; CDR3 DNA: TGTGCCAGCAGTGCGCTAGCGGGAGACTACGAGCAGTACTTC
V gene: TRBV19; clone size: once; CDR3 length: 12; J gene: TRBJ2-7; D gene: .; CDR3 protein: CASGPYGYEQYF; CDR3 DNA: TGTGCCAGTGGTCCCTACGGCTACGAGCAGTACTTC
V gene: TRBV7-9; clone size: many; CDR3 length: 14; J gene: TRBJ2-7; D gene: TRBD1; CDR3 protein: CASTPGQGSTEQYF; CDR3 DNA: TGTGCCAGCACCCCGGGACAGGGCTCCACCGAGCAGTACTTC
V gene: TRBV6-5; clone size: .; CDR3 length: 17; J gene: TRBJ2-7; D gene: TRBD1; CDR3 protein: CASSYSSGTGGAYEQYF; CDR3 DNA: TGTGCCAGCAGTTACTCGTCCGGGACAGGGGGGGCCTACGAGCAGTACTTC
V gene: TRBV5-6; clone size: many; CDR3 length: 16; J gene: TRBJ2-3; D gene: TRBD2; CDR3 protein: CASSWTSGDFTDTQYF; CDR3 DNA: TGTGCCAGCAGCTGGACTAGCGGGGACTTCACAGATACGCAGTATTTT
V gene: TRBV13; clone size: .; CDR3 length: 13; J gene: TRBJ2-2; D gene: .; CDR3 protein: CASSSVNTGELFF; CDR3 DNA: TGTGCCAGCAGCTCCGTTAACACCGGGGAGCTGTTTTTT
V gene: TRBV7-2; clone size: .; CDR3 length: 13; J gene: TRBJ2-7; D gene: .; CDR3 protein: CASRRTSSYEQYF; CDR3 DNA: TGTGCCAGCAGACGGACGAGCTCCTACGAGCAGTACTTC
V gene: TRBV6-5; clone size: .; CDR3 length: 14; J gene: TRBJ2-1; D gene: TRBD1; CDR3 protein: CASSRDRGNHEQFF; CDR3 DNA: TGTGCCAGCAGCCGTGACAGGGGAAACCATGAGCAGTTCTTC
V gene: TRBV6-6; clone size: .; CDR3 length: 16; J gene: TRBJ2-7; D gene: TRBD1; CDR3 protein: CASSYSRGQGAYEQYF; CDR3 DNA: TGTGCCAGCAGTTACTCGCGGGGACAGGGGGCGTACGAGCAGTACTTC
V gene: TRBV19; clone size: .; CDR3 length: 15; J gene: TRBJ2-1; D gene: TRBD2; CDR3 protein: CATRTSSNGANEQFF; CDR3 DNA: TGTGCCACCCGGACTAGCTCAAATGGCGCCAATGAGCAGTTCTTC
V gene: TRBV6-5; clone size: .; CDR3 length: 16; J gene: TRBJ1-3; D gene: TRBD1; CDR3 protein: CASSSGTGDFGNTIYF; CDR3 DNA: TGTGCCAGCAGCTCCGGGACAGGGGACTTTGGAAACACCATATATTTT
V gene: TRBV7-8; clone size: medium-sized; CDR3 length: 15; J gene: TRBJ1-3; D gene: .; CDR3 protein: CASSSDRSSGNTIYF; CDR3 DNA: TGTGCCAGCAGCTCAGACCGAAGCTCTGGAAACACCATATATTTT
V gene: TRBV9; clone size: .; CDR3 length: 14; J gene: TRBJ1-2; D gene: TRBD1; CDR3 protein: CASSGRGLDYGYTF; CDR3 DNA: TGTGCCAGCAGCGGCAGGGGGCTCGACTATGGCTACACCTTC
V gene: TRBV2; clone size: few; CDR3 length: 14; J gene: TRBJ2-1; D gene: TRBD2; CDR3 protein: CASRGLAGAGEQFF; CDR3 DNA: TGTGCCAGCAGAGGACTAGCGGGAGCGGGGGAGCAGTTCTTC
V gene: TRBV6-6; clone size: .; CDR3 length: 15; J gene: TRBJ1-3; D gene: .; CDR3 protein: CASSTQGRYGYTIYF; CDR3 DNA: TGTGCCAGCAGTACTCAGGGAAGATATGGCTACACCATATATTTT
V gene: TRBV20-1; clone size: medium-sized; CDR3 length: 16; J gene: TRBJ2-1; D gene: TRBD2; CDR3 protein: CSAREASGGSWVGLFF; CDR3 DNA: TGCAGTGCTAGAGAGGCTAGCGGGGGGAGTTGGGTTGGACTGTTCTTC
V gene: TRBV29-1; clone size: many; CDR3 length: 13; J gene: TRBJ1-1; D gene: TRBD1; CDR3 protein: CSVTTGPNTEAFF; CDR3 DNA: TGCAGCGTGACGACAGGGCCGAACACTGAAGCTTTCTTT
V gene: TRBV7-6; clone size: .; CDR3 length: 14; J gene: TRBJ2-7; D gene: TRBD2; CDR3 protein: CASSLEAGGGEQYF; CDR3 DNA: TGTGCCAGCAGCTTAGAGGCTGGCGGGGGGGAGCAGTACTTC
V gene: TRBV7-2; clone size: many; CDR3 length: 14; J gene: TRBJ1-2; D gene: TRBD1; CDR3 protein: CASSLKAGGYGYTF; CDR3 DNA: TGTGCCAGCAGCTTAAAGGCAGGGGGCTATGGCTACACCTTC
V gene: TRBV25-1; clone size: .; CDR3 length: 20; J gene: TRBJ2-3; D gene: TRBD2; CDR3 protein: CASSDSGTSGGAYSTDTQYF; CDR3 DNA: TGTGCCAGCAGTGACTCCGGGACTAGCGGGGGGGCCTACAGCACAGATACGCAGTATTTT
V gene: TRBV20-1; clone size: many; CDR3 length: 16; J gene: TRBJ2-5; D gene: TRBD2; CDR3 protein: CSAISLVGRVLETQYF; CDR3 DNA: TGCAGTGCTATTTCTTTGGTCGGGAGGGTCTTAGAGACCCAGTACTTC
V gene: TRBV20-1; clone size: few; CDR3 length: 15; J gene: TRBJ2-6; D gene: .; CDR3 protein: CSASQSSSGANVLTF; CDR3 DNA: TGCAGTGCTAGCCAAAGCAGTTCTGGGGCCAACGTCCTGACTTTC
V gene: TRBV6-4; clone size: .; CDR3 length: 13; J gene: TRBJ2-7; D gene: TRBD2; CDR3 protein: CASRETSGGEQYF; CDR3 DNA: TGTGCCAGCAGAGAGACTAGCGGGGGCGAGCAGTACTTC
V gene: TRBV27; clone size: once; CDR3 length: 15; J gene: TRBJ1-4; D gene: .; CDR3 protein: CASSLSISTNERLFF; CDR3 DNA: TGTGCCAGCAGTTTATCGATCTCAACTAATGAAAGACTGTTTTTT
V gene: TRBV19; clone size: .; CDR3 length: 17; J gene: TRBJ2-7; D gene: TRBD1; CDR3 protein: CASSGDRGLPSSYEQYF; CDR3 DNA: TGTGCCAGTAGTGGGGACAGGGGTCTTCCTAGCTCCTACGAGCAGTACTTC
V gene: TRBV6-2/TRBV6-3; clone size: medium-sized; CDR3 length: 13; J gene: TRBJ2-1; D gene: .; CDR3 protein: CASSQRADNEQFF; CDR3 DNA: TGTGCCAGCAGCCAGCGAGCCGACAATGAGCAGTTCTTC
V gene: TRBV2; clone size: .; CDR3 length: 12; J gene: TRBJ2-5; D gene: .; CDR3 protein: CASRVPSGPQYF; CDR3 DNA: TGTGCCAGCAGAGTTCCCTCGGGCCCACAGTACTTC
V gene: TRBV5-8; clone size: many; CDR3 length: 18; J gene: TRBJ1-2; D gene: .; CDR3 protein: CASSLVGQPRVSNYGYTF; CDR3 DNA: TGTGCCAGCAGCTTGGTAGGACAGCCCCGAGTTTCTAACTATGGCTACACCTTC
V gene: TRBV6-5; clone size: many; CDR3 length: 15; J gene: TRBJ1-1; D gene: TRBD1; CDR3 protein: CASSYGRGQNTEAFF; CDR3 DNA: TGTGCCAGCAGTTACGGCAGGGGGCAGAACACTGAAGCTTTCTTT
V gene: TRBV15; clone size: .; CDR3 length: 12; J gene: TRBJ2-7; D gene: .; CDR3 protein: CATSRDMGEQHF; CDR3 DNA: TGTGCCACCAGCAGAGATATGGGCGAGCAGCACTTC
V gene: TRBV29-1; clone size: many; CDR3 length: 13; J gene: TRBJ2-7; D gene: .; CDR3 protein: CSVAGWEEHEQYF; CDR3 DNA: TGCAGCGTTGCAGGGTGGGAGGAACACGAGCAGTACTTC
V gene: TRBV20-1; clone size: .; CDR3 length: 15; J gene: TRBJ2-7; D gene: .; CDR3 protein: CSARDGGMREDEQYF; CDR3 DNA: TGCAGTGCTAGAGATGGCGGGATGAGAGAGGACGAGCAGTACTTC